These T cell receptor beta chains were read from a single sample in a study of blood T cell repertoires in COVID-19. The table came from immunoSEQ multiplex PCR; TCRdb's copy has only in-frame clones and leaves some out. Of fewer than 200,000 clones in the sample, around four fifths were seen once. The sample was peripheral blood. The origin of the receptors is a woman over 75 with COVID-19, enrolled during active disease. Both conserved end residues are part of each CDR3. Each record gives: clone size, J gene, V gene, D gene, CDR3 DNA, CDR3 protein. The D gene is left open where the match is weak. Part of the rows lack a size; the others show once, few, many or a class for expanded clones.

size: NA; J: TRBJ2-3; V: TRBV5-1; D: TRBD1; DNA: TGCGCCAGCAGCCTCACCGGGACAGGGTTCACAGATACGCAGTATTTT; CDR3: CASSLTGTGFTDTQYF
size: NA; J: TRBJ2-7; V: TRBV29-1; D: NA; DNA: TGCAGCGTTGGGGACGGCGGGGCTAAAAACTTC; CDR3: CSVGDGGAKNF
size: few; J: TRBJ2-1; V: TRBV3-1/TRBV3-2; D: NA; DNA: TGTGCCAGCAGCCGGGTTGGAGGCCGGCAGTTCTTC; CDR3: CASSRVGGRQFF
size: NA; J: TRBJ2-1; V: TRBV4-2; D: TRBD2; DNA: TGTGCCAGCAGCCGGGGTAGCGGGAGTATTATTGAGCAGTTCTTC; CDR3: CASSRGSGSIIEQFF
size: NA; J: TRBJ1-2; V: TRBV7-2; D: NA; DNA: TGTGCCAGCAGCTCGATGGGCTACGCGGGCTACACCTTC; CDR3: CASSSMGYAGYTF
size: NA; J: TRBJ2-5; V: TRBV5-1; D: TRBD1; DNA: TGCGCCAGCAGCTTGGCCCCTACAGGGGCCCAAGAGACCCAGTACTTC; CDR3: CASSLAPTGAQETQYF
size: once; J: TRBJ1-1; V: TRBV5-1; D: NA; DNA: TGCGCCAGCAGCTTGGGGCAGGGACTATCTGAAGCTTTCTTT; CDR3: CASSLGQGLSEAFF
size: NA; J: TRBJ2-5; V: TRBV5-1; D: TRBD2; DNA: TGCGCCAGCAGCTTGGGTGCTAGCGGGGCCGAAGAGACCCAGTACTTC; CDR3: CASSLGASGAEETQYF
size: NA; J: TRBJ2-5; V: TRBV5-1; D: TRBD2; DNA: TGCGCCAGCAGCGTTAGCGGGGGGGACATAGGGACCCAGTACTTC; CDR3: CASSVSGGDIGTQYF
size: once; J: TRBJ2-5; V: TRBV6-5; D: TRBD1; DNA: TGTGCCAGCAGTTACACGACAGGGCGCGGCGGGGAGACCCAGTACTTC; CDR3: CASSYTTGRGGETQYF
size: NA; J: TRBJ2-1; V: TRBV7-3; D: NA; DNA: TGTGCCAGCAGCGCCCAGATTGGCCTCTACAATGAGCAGTTCTTC; CDR3: CASSAQIGLYNEQFF
size: once; J: TRBJ2-5; V: TRBV19; D: NA; DNA: TGTGCCAGTAGGTCCGGGGGTCTCCTCCAAGAGACCCAGTACTTC; CDR3: CASRSGGLLQETQYF
size: NA; J: TRBJ1-2; V: TRBV29-1; D: TRBD1; DNA: TGCAGCGTTACAGGGGTGGACTATGGCTACACCTTC; CDR3: CSVTGVDYGYTF
size: NA; J: TRBJ2-7; V: TRBV5-5; D: TRBD1; DNA: TGTGCCAGCAGCCCCGGGACAGGGACGGGTTACGAGCAGTACTTC; CDR3: CASSPGTGTGYEQYF
size: once; J: TRBJ2-1; V: TRBV21-1; D: NA; DNA: TGTGCCAGCAGCCAGACCCAGCGGAGGATTAACAATGAGCAGTTCTTC; CDR3: CASSQTQRRINNEQFF
size: once; J: TRBJ1-3; V: TRBV10-3; D: TRBD1; DNA: TGTGCCATCAGTGCCTCGGGACAGGGGGCTGGAAACACCATATATTTT; CDR3: CAISASGQGAGNTIYF
size: few; J: TRBJ2-6; V: TRBV5-5; D: NA; DNA: TGTGCCAGCAGCGCTGGGCTATCTGGGGCCAACGTCCTGACTTTC; CDR3: CASSAGLSGANVLTF
size: once; J: TRBJ1-2; V: TRBV7-9; D: NA; DNA: TGTGCCAGCAGCTTAGGTTCGGCGGGTGACTATGGCTACACCTTC; CDR3: CASSLGSAGDYGYTF
size: NA; J: TRBJ2-4; V: TRBV9; D: NA; DNA: TGTGCCAGCAGCGTAGATAGCGGAGACACTCTAGCCAAAAACATTCAGTACTTC; CDR3: CASSVDSGDTLAKNIQYF
size: NA; J: TRBJ1-5; V: TRBV18; D: NA; DNA: TGTGCCAGCTCACCAAGGACAGAAAATCAGCCCCAGCATTTT; CDR3: CASSPRTENQPQHF
size: NA; J: TRBJ2-1; V: TRBV6-6; D: TRBD1; DNA: TGTGCCAGCAGTTCCGGGACAGGGACTTTTAATGAGCAGTTCTTC; CDR3: CASSSGTGTFNEQFF
size: NA; J: TRBJ1-1; V: TRBV5-1; D: TRBD1; DNA: TGCGCCAGCGGACTTAGACAGGGGACTACTGAAGCTTTCTTT; CDR3: CASGLRQGTTEAFF
size: few; J: TRBJ1-6; V: TRBV5-4; D: NA; DNA: TGTGCCAGCAGCTTCGGACAGAATTCACCCCTCCACTTT; CDR3: CASSFGQNSPLHF
size: NA; J: TRBJ1-5; V: TRBV18; D: NA; DNA: TGTGCCAGCTCACCCGAGGCTCGGCCCCAGCATTTT; CDR3: CASSPEARPQHF
size: NA; J: TRBJ1-2; V: TRBV18; D: TRBD1; DNA: TGTGCCAGCTCTGCGGACAGGGCCAACGGCTACACCTTC; CDR3: CASSADRANGYTF
size: NA; J: TRBJ1-5; V: TRBV19; D: TRBD1; DNA: TGTGCCAGTAGCCGACAGGGGCCCAATCAGCCCCAGCATTTT; CDR3: CASSRQGPNQPQHF
size: few; J: TRBJ1-1; V: TRBV15; D: TRBD1; DNA: TGTGCCACCAGCAGAGATGGGACAGGCATGAACACTGAAGCTTTCTTT; CDR3: CATSRDGTGMNTEAFF
size: NA; J: TRBJ1-4; V: TRBV6-5; D: TRBD1; DNA: TGTGCCAGTCGGACAGGGAATCTTAATGAAAAACTGTTTTTT; CDR3: CASRTGNLNEKLFF
size: NA; J: TRBJ1-2; V: TRBV5-4; D: NA; DNA: TGTGCCAGCAGCCCCGAAGGTGGGGGGGTATTGGGCCCTGGGGCCTTC; CDR3: CASSPEGGGVLGPGAF
size: NA; J: TRBJ2-2; V: TRBV5-1; D: TRBD1; DNA: TGCGCCAGCAGCTGGGACAGGGAAACCGGGGAGCTGTTTTTT; CDR3: CASSWDRETGELFF
size: NA; J: TRBJ2-2; V: TRBV28; D: TRBD1; DNA: TGTGCCAGCAGAGCTCCGGGACAGGGGACCGGGGAGCTGTTTTTT; CDR3: CASRAPGQGTGELFF
size: NA; J: TRBJ2-7; V: TRBV14; D: NA; DNA: TGTGCCAGCAGCCAAGGAGGAAGGGACTCCGAGCAGTACTTC; CDR3: CASSQGGRDSEQYF
size: NA; J: TRBJ1-3; V: TRBV7-9; D: TRBD1; DNA: TGTGCCAGCAGCGTTCCGGGACAGGGGGGAAACACCATATATTTT; CDR3: CASSVPGQGGNTIYF
size: NA; J: TRBJ2-1; V: TRBV6-1; D: TRBD2; DNA: TGTGCCAGCAGTGAAGCAGGAATAGCGGGAGCCACCGAGCAGTTCTTC; CDR3: CASSEAGIAGATEQFF
size: once; J: TRBJ2-6; V: TRBV3-1/TRBV3-2; D: NA; DNA: TGTGCCAGCAGCGATACAGACTCTGGGGCCAACGTCCTGACTTTC; CDR3: CASSDTDSGANVLTF
size: NA; J: TRBJ2-2; V: TRBV7-3; D: NA; DNA: TGTGCCAGCAGCTTAACGCCAGGGGCCCCGAACACCGGGGAGCTGTTTTTT; CDR3: CASSLTPGAPNTGELFF
size: NA; J: TRBJ1-2; V: TRBV5-1; D: NA; DNA: TGCGCCAGCAGCTTGGCGAGCCAGCGGGGGTACTATGGCTACACCTTC; CDR3: CASSLASQRGYYGYTF
size: NA; J: TRBJ1-4; V: TRBV28; D: TRBD1; DNA: TGTGCCAGCAGTTTAGCCGGGACAGAGAATGAAAAACTGTTTTTT; CDR3: CASSLAGTENEKLFF
size: NA; J: TRBJ2-3; V: TRBV5-1; D: TRBD2; DNA: TGCGCCAGCAGCTTGGTTGTTAGCGGGCCACGAGATACGCAGTATTTT; CDR3: CASSLVVSGPRDTQYF
size: NA; J: TRBJ2-3; V: TRBV5-1; D: NA; DNA: TGCGCCAGCAGCCCCACAGGGAATGAGGCAGATACGCAGTATTTT; CDR3: CASSPTGNEADTQYF
size: few; J: TRBJ2-7; V: TRBV2; D: NA; DNA: TGTGCCAGCTCGAAGCGCTCGACCAGTATATCCTACGAGCAGTACTTC; CDR3: CASSKRSTSISYEQYF
size: few; J: TRBJ2-2; V: TRBV5-1; D: TRBD2; DNA: TGCGCCAGCAGCTTACCTCTCAGGACTAGCGGGAGAACCGGGGAGCTGTTTTTT; CDR3: CASSLPLRTSGRTGELFF
size: NA; J: TRBJ2-1; V: TRBV20-1; D: NA; DNA: TGCAGTGCTAGTCCCCGGTCCTACAATGAGCAGTTCTTC; CDR3: CSASPRSYNEQFF
size: NA; J: TRBJ2-1; V: TRBV27; D: NA; DNA: TGTGCCAGCAGCCGACCGGGGAGTGAGCAGTTCTTC; CDR3: CASSRPGSEQFF
size: NA; J: TRBJ1-4; V: TRBV5-5; D: NA; DNA: TGTGCCAGCAGCTTGGAGATAACAGGGCGAGGACTGTTTTTT; CDR3: CASSLEITGRGLFF
size: NA; J: TRBJ2-4; V: TRBV3-1/TRBV3-2; D: TRBD1; DNA: TGTGCCAGCAGCCAAGCAGGGACAGGGTATGGCATTCAGTACTTC; CDR3: CASSQAGTGYGIQYF
size: NA; J: TRBJ2-1; V: TRBV11-2; D: TRBD2; DNA: TGTGCCAGCAGACCTAGCGGGGGGAATACCGGTGAGCAGTTCTTC; CDR3: CASRPSGGNTGEQFF
size: once; J: TRBJ1-2; V: TRBV9; D: NA; DNA: TGTGCCAGCAGCGTAACCTATACAGGGAATGGTGGCTACACCTTC; CDR3: CASSVTYTGNGGYTF
size: NA; J: TRBJ1-5; V: TRBV9; D: TRBD1; DNA: TGTGCCAGCAGCGGGGGACAGGGCGCTGGGGGGCCCCAGCATTTT; CDR3: CASSGGQGAGGPQHF
size: NA; J: TRBJ1-5; V: TRBV2; D: NA; DNA: TGTGCCAGCTCCTGGGACACCCTTAGCAATCAGCCCCAGCATTTT; CDR3: CASSWDTLSNQPQHF
size: NA; J: TRBJ1-1; V: TRBV5-1; D: TRBD1; DNA: TGCGCCAGCAGCTTTACGACAGGGGCGAACACTGAAGCTTTCTTT; CDR3: CASSFTTGANTEAFF
size: NA; J: TRBJ2-7; V: TRBV12-1; D: NA; DNA: TGTGCCAGCAGCTCTAACACTACAGGGGGCGAATACGCCTACGAGCAGTACTTC; CDR3: CASSSNTTGGEYAYEQYF
size: NA; J: TRBJ1-5; V: TRBV19; D: TRBD1; DNA: TGTGCCAGTAGTACCCCTCGGGACAGTAATAGCAATCAGCCCCAGCATTTT; CDR3: CASSTPRDSNSNQPQHF
size: NA; J: TRBJ1-1; V: TRBV6-5; D: NA; DNA: TGTGCCAGCAGGGGTGGGGGGGAAAACACTGAAGCTTTCTTT; CDR3: CASRGGGENTEAFF
size: NA; J: TRBJ2-2; V: TRBV5-4; D: NA; DNA: TGTGCCAGCAGCTTAGGAGGGGCGCTGAACACCGGGGAGCTGTTTTTT; CDR3: CASSLGGALNTGELFF
size: NA; J: TRBJ2-7; V: TRBV18; D: TRBD2; DNA: TGTGCCAGCTCAACCGGCCTTAGCGGGGTCACCTACGAGCAGTACTTC; CDR3: CASSTGLSGVTYEQYF
size: NA; J: TRBJ1-1; V: TRBV13; D: NA; DNA: TGTGCCAGCAGAAAGAGGGGGGGGAACATGAACACTGAAGCTTTCTTT; CDR3: CASRKRGGNMNTEAFF
size: few; J: TRBJ1-2; V: TRBV7-2; D: NA; DNA: TGTGCCAGCAGCCCAGGTACTGCCTCGCCGGCGGGCTACACCTTC; CDR3: CASSPGTASPAGYTF